This TCR beta chain emerged from a study of response to subunit inactivated influenza vaccine. General study points: Each seasonal influenza vaccination recruits few new T cells, the authors suggested.

Germline CDR1 and CDR2: SEHNR and FQNEAQ (reference sequence). Trimming at V came to 3 bases and at J to 3 bases, leaving 6 bases not matched to a gene. The CDR3 extends over 16 amino acids. Via MiXCR, TCRdb re-called the RT-PCR reads, giving one row per CDR3 protein. The table shows roughly 500,000 distinct CDR3 sequences, with less than 30% occurring only once. There are a few counts of this clonotype. Its antigen is not known. The receptor comes from a man between 50 and 59 years old who received an inactivated influenza vaccine. The rearrangement uses TRBV7-9 and TRBJ2-1, with 9 nucleotides matching TRBD2. Sequenced here: CD4+ T cells sorted from PBMCs, sampled roughly 5 days after vaccination. The CDR3: CASSFGTSGFYNEQFF. DNA for the CDR3: TGTGCCAGCAGCTTTGGTACTAGCGGGTTCTACAATGAGCAGTTCTTC.